This T cell receptor beta chain is from a study of T cell responses to AZD1222 COVID-19 vaccine. Overall study findings and caveats: Once two AZD1222 doses were given, Spike-specific TCR breadth and depth went up.

Regarding this clone: Its antigen is as yet unknown.

The table came from immunoSEQ multiplex PCR; TCRdb's copy has only in-frame clones and leaves some out. The table includes about 190,000 clones, approximately 91% detected once. After removal of 5 bases from V and 4 bases from J, the junction contained 2 bases not matched to a gene. From germline, CDR1 is SEHNR and CDR2 FQNEAQ (reference sequence). This CDR3 is 14 amino acids long. This receptor was taken from an adult in good health. The rearrangement links TRBV7-9 to TRBJ2-1, with TRBD2 identical over 10 bases. This sample comprised peripheral blood, obtained on day 0 of AZD1222 vaccination. In DNA, the CDR3 is TGTGCCAGCAGCGGTAGCGGGGGGTACAATGAGCAGTTCTTC. Translated, it gives CASSGSGGYNEQFF. Full variable domain (rest looked up from reference TRBV7-9 and TRBJ2-1): DTGVSQNPRHKITKRGQNVTFRCDPISEHNRLYWYRQTLGQGPEFLTYFQNEAQLEKSRLLSDRFSAERPKGSFSTLEIQRTEQGDSAMYLCASSGSGGYNEQFFGPGTRLTVL.